This T cell receptor (beta chain) derives from a study of cytomegalovirus exposure and HLA in healthy donors. Study information: Of the donors genotyped, about 410 in all, 75% to 90% fell in the Caucasian-associated ancestry cluster.

Whole-study results and caveats: High specificity and sensitivity for cytomegalovirus status were reported for the classifier.

Regarding this clone: Its target is unknown.

Primers: 60 Vbeta forward and 13 Jbeta reverse. Profiled with immunoSEQ multiplex PCR; TCRdb holds only in-frame clones, not every one. The sample lists about 120,000 clones; over 60% were seen once. Sample: PBMCs. This receptor was identified in a woman in her thirties in good health and CMV-seropositive.

CDR3 in amino acids: CASSLALLAGETYEQYF. CDR3 sequence (DNA): TGTGCCAGCAGCTTAGCGCTACTAGCGGGCGAGACCTACGAGCAGTACTTC. The J gene is TRBJ2-7, the V gene TRBV11-1, with 9 nucleotides matching TRBD2. This CDR3 spans 17 amino acids. The V segment lost 0 bases and the J segment 2 bases; nucleotides outside the gene matches: 8. Germline values: CDR1 SGHAT, CDR2 FQDESV (reference sequence).